This is a list of T cell receptor beta chains from one sample in a study of T-cell memory formation after mild COVID-19. TCRdb called the 5' RACE reads again in MiXCR, with one record for every CDR3 protein. The sample records more than 250,000 distinct CDR3 sequences, roughly 18% being singletons. Sequencing input: PBMCs or a T cell subset sorted from them (not recorded which). The receptors derive from a man aged 18 to 35 who had mild COVID-19 (a few samples of this study predate the infection). Cell type and time point are not known. The CDR3 runs from the conserved cysteine through the conserved F or W. A D gene is named only where the DNA matches it firmly.

j_gene: TRBJ2-1; v_gene: TRBV6-6; len: 13; d_gene: NA; CDR3aa: CASGPRAYNEQFF
j_gene: TRBJ1-5; v_gene: TRBV30; len: 13; d_gene: NA; CDR3aa: CAWSGATDQPQHF
j_gene: TRBJ1-1; v_gene: TRBV11-2; len: 17; d_gene: TRBD1; CDR3aa: CASSLDQGGARETEAFF
j_gene: TRBJ2-5; v_gene: TRBV10-2; len: 16; d_gene: NA; CDR3aa: CASSEGTYSTISTQYF
j_gene: TRBJ1-5; v_gene: TRBV4-2; len: 16; d_gene: NA; CDR3aa: CASSQDFGQSGQPQHF
j_gene: TRBJ1-5; v_gene: TRBV4-3; len: 15; d_gene: NA; CDR3aa: CASSQDSGFNQPQHF
j_gene: TRBJ2-5; v_gene: TRBV15; len: 15; d_gene: NA; CDR3aa: CATSRGGLLGETQYF
j_gene: TRBJ1-1; v_gene: TRBV2; len: 15; d_gene: NA; CDR3aa: CASSERLETLNKAFF
j_gene: TRBJ2-7; v_gene: TRBV6-6; len: 15; d_gene: TRBD2; CDR3aa: CASSGTSGSLDEQYF
j_gene: TRBJ2-1; v_gene: TRBV4-3; len: 16; d_gene: NA; CDR3aa: CASSQGGGGLPNEQFF
j_gene: TRBJ2-2; v_gene: TRBV7-9; len: 16; d_gene: TRBD1; CDR3aa: CASSRQGQGVSGELFF
j_gene: TRBJ2-5; v_gene: TRBV24-1; len: 15; d_gene: TRBD1; CDR3aa: CATSAADRTQETQYF
j_gene: TRBJ1-1; v_gene: TRBV4-3; len: 15; d_gene: NA; CDR3aa: CASSPARGVNTEAFF
j_gene: TRBJ2-7; v_gene: TRBV6-6; len: 15; d_gene: TRBD1; CDR3aa: CASSSPGQGLNEQYF
j_gene: TRBJ2-5; v_gene: TRBV13; len: 14; d_gene: TRBD2; CDR3aa: CASSSGLAKETQYF
j_gene: TRBJ2-3; v_gene: TRBV4-3; len: 18; d_gene: NA; CDR3aa: CASSRGGGGRGFTDTQYF
j_gene: TRBJ2-5; v_gene: TRBV5-5; len: 15; d_gene: TRBD1; CDR3aa: CASSRPQGEVETQYF
j_gene: TRBJ2-1; v_gene: TRBV7-9; len: 12; d_gene: NA; CDR3aa: CASSLDWVEQFF
j_gene: TRBJ2-5; v_gene: TRBV6-5; len: 16; d_gene: TRBD2; CDR3aa: CASSWSGGSPQETQYF
j_gene: TRBJ1-1; v_gene: TRBV11-2; len: 13; d_gene: TRBD1; CDR3aa: CASSSDRAIEAFF
j_gene: TRBJ2-5; v_gene: TRBV5-6; len: 14; d_gene: NA; CDR3aa: CASSFMAAQETQYF
j_gene: TRBJ2-5; v_gene: TRBV7-9; len: 14; d_gene: NA; CDR3aa: CASRQPTGKETQYF
j_gene: TRBJ2-2; v_gene: TRBV4-3; len: 18; d_gene: NA; CDR3aa: CASSQENNRQLNTGELFF
j_gene: TRBJ2-3; v_gene: TRBV4-1; len: 17; d_gene: TRBD1; CDR3aa: CASSRPGQRLRRDTQYF
j_gene: TRBJ2-1; v_gene: TRBV12-3/TRBV12-4; len: 13; d_gene: NA; CDR3aa: CASTPSRLAEQFF
j_gene: TRBJ1-1; v_gene: TRBV7-2; len: 14; d_gene: NA; CDR3aa: CASSFFVMNTEAFF
j_gene: TRBJ2-1; v_gene: TRBV20-1; len: 13; d_gene: TRBD2; CDR3aa: CSVGAGGYNEQFF
j_gene: TRBJ2-3; v_gene: TRBV4-2; len: 17; d_gene: NA; CDR3aa: CASSPRGGDKSTDTQYF
j_gene: TRBJ2-5; v_gene: TRBV5-1; len: 15; d_gene: NA; CDR3aa: CASSLNPGVGETQYF